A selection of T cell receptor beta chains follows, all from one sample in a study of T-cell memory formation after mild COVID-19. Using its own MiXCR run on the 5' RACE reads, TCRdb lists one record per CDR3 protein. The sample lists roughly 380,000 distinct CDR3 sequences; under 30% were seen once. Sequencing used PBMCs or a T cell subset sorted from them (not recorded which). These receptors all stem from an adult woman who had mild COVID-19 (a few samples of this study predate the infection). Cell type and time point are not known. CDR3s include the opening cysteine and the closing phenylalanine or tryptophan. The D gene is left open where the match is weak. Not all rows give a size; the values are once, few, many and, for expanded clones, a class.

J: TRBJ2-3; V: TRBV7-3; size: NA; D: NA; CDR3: CASSLELYDTQYF; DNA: TGTGCCAGCAGCTTAGAGCTTTACGATACGCAGTATTTT
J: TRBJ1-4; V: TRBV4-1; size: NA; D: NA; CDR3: CASSRQTWPNEKLFF; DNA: TGCGCCAGCAGCCGTCAGACCTGGCCTAATGAAAAACTGTTTTTT
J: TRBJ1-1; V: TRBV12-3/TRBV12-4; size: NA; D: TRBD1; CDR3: CASSLVDRGNGAFF; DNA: TGTGCCAGCAGTTTAGTGGACAGGGGGAACGGCGCTTTCTTT
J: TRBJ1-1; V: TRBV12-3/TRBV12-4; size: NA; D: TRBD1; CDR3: CASRATGEKGTEAFF; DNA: TGTGCCAGCAGGGCTACAGGGGAGAAGGGCACTGAAGCTTTCTTT
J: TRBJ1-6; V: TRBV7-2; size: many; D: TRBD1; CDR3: CASSPAPGGNSPLHF; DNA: TGTGCCAGCAGCCCCGCCCCAGGGGGAAATTCACCCCTCCACTTT
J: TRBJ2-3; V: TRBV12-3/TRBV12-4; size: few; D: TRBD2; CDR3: CASSLYSGGASDTQYF; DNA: TGTGCCAGCAGCCTATATAGCGGGGGGGCCTCGGATACGCAGTATTTT
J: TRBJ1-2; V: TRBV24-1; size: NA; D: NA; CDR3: CATSGGTYGYTF; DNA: TGTGCCACCAGTGGGGGGACCTATGGCTACACCTTC
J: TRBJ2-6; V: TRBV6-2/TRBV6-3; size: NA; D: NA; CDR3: CASTPLRTVYGANVLTF; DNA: TGTGCCAGCACCCCCTTGAGAACGGTTTACGGGGCCAACGTCCTGACTTTC
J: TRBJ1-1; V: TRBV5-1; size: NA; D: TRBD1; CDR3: CASSLATRGITEAFF; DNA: TGCGCCAGCAGCTTGGCCACCAGGGGGATCACTGAAGCTTTCTTT
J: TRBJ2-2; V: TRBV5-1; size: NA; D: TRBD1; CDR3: CASSAGGEGSGELFF; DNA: TGCGCCAGCAGCGCAGGGGGCGAGGGCTCCGGGGAGCTGTTTTTT
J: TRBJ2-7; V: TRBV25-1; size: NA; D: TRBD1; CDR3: CASSEWGTGGGEQYF; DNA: TGTGCCAGCAGTGAATGGGGGACAGGGGGCGGCGAGCAGTACTTC
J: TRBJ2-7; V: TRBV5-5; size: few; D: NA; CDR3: CASSSEPVTASSYEQYF; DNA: TGTGCCAGCAGCTCGGAACCGGTCACAGCTAGCTCCTACGAGCAGTACTTC
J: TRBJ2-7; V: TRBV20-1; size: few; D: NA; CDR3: CSAGGLVYEQYF; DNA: TGCAGTGCCGGCGGGCTAGTCTACGAGCAGTACTTC
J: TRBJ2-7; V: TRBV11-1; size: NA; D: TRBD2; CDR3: CASTRGRALNEQYF; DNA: TGTGCCAGCACCCGGGGGAGGGCCCTCAACGAGCAGTACTTC
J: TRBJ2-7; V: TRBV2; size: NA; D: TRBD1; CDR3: CASSYQTGPYEQYF; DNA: TGTGCCAGCAGTTACCAGACAGGGCCTTACGAGCAGTACTTC
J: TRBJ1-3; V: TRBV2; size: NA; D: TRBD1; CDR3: CATATGNGNTIYF; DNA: TGTGCCACCGCGACAGGGAATGGAAACACCATATATTTT
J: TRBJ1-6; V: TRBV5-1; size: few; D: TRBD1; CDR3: CASSSGQGDSPLHF; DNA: TGCGCCAGCAGCTCTGGACAGGGGGACTCACCCCTCCACTTT
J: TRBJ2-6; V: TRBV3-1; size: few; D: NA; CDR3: CASSQVRPAGANVLTF; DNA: TGTGCCAGCAGCCAAGTGAGGCCTGCTGGGGCCAACGTCCTGACTTTC
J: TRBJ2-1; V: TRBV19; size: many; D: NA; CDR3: CASTRDSSYNEQFF; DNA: TGTGCCAGTACTCGGGATAGCTCCTACAATGAGCAGTTCTTC
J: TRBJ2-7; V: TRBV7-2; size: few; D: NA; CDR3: CASSLGVPGNEQYF; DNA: TGTGCCAGCAGCTTGGGGGTGCCTGGGAACGAGCAGTACTTC
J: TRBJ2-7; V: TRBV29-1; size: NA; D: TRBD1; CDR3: CSARQGGHEEQYF; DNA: TGCAGCGCCCGACAGGGGGGGCATGAGGAGCAGTACTTC
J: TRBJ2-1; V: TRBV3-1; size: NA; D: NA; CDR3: CASSPPLKAEQFF; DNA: TGTGCCAGCAGCCCCCCCCTTAAAGCGGAGCAGTTCTTC
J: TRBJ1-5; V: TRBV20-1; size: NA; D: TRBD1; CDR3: CSARDADTTGVFGNQPQHF; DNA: TGCAGTGCTAGAGATGCGGACACCACAGGGGTTTTTGGCAATCAGCCCCAGCATTTT
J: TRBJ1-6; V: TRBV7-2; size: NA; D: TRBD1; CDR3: CASSYGQGLLRGSPLHF; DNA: TGTGCCAGCAGCTACGGACAGGGCCTACTGAGGGGTTCACCCCTCCACTTT
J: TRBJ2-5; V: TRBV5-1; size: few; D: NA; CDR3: CASSLDRYRVVETQYF; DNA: TGCGCCAGCAGCTTGGACCGTTACCGGGTTGTGGAGACCCAGTACTTC
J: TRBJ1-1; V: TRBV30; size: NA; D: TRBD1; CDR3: CACTRGRGTEAFF; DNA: TGTGCCTGTACCAGGGGGAGAGGCACTGAAGCTTTCTTT
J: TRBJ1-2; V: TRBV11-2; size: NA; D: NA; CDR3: CASSPWTTVLYGYTF; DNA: TGTGCCAGCAGCCCGTGGACAACCGTCCTCTATGGCTACACCTTC
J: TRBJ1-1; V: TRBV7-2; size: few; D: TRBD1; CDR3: CASSTRQGAEAFF; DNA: TGTGCCAGCAGCACCCGACAGGGGGCTGAAGCTTTCTTT
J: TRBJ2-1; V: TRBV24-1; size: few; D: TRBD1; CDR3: CATGKGQGNNEQFF; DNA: TGTGCCACCGGTAAGGGACAGGGCAACAATGAGCAGTTCTTC
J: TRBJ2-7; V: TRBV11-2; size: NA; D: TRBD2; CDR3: CASSSSRTSDEQYF; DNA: TGTGCCAGCAGCTCCTCTCGGACTAGCGACGAGCAGTACTTC
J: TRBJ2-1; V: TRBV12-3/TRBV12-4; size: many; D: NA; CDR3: CASSLRGAGEQFF; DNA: TGTGCCAGCAGTTTAAGGGGGGCGGGTGAGCAGTTCTTC
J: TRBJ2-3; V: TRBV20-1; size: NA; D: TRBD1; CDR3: CSAQTGSNADTQYF; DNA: TGCAGTGCGCAGACAGGGAGTAACGCAGATACGCAGTATTTT
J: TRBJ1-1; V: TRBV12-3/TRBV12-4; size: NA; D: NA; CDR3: CASSLGRENTEAFF; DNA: TGTGCCAGCAGTTTGGGACGGGAGAACACTGAAGCTTTCTTT
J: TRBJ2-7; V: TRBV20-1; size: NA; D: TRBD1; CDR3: CSARDLRQGSYGQYF; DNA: TGCAGTGCTAGAGACCTCAGACAGGGCTCCTACGGGCAGTACTTC
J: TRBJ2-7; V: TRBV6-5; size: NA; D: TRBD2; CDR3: CASSLGLAGGDERYF; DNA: TGTGCCAGCAGCCTTGGACTAGCGGGAGGGGACGAGCGGTACTTC
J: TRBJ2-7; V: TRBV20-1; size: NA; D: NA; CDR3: CSAGDFYEQYF; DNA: TGCAGTGCTGGGGACTTCTACGAGCAGTACTTC
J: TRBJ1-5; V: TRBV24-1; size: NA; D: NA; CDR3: CATSGQGLDQPQHF; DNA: TGTGCCACCAGTGGCCAGGGACTCGATCAGCCCCAGCATTTT
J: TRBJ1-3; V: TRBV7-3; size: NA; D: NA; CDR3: CASSLRGSSGNTIYF; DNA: TGTGCCAGCAGCTTAAGGGGGTCCTCTGGAAACACCATATATTTT
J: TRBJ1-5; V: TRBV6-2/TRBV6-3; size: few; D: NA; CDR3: CASSYPPESGPNQPQHF; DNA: TGTGCCAGCAGTTACCCCCCGGAGTCCGGTCCCAATCAGCCCCAGCATTTT
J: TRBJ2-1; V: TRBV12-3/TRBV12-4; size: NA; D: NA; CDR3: CASSPWGGGHNEQFF; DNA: TGTGCCAGCAGTCCCTGGGGGGGGGGCCACAATGAGCAGTTCTTC
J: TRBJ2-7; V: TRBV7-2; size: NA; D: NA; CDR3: CASSLTGLRDEQYF; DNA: TGTGCCAGCAGCTTAACAGGGCTACGAGACGAGCAGTACTTC
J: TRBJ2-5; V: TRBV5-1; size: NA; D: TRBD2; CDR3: CASSRLAGRYQETQYF; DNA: TGCGCCAGCAGCCGCCTAGCGGGGAGGTACCAAGAGACCCAGTACTTC
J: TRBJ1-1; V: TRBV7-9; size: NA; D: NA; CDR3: CASSLSSRNEAFF; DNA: TGTGCCAGCAGCTTATCATCGAGGAATGAAGCTTTCTTT
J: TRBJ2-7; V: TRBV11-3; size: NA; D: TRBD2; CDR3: CASSLSSGGPYEQYF; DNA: TGTGCCAGCAGCCTATCTAGCGGAGGCCCCTACGAGCAGTACTTC
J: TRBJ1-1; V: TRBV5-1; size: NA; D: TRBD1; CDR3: CASSSRVPGQGVNTEAFF; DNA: TGCGCCAGCAGCTCGAGAGTCCCGGGACAGGGGGTGAACACTGAAGCTTTCTTT
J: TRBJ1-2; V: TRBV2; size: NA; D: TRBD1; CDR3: CASSPRTGLSPNYGYTF; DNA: TGTGCCAGCAGTCCACGGACAGGTCTATCCCCTAACTATGGCTACACCTTC
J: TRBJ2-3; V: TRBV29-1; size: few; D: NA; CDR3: CSGGPARTDTQYF; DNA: TGCAGCGGGGGACCAGCTAGGACAGATACGCAGTATTTT
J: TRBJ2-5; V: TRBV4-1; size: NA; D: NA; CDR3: CASSHAPGHRYQETQYF; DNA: TGCGCCAGCAGCCACGCCCCGGGACACCGGTACCAAGAGACCCAGTACTTC
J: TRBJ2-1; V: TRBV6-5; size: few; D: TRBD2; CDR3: CASSTGLSSYNEQFF; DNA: TGTGCCAGCAGTACGGGACTAAGCTCCTACAATGAGCAGTTCTTC
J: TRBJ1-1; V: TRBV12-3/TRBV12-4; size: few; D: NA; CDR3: CASSIDRTEAFF; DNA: TGTGCCAGCAGCATAGACAGAACTGAAGCTTTCTTT
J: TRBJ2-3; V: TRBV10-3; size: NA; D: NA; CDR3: CAISPRGPTDTQYF; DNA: TGTGCCATCAGTCCCCGGGGGCCCACAGATACGCAGTATTTT